The 13 T cell receptor beta chains below all came from one sample that was sequenced in a study of CD8+ T cells in alopecia areata. Treatment meaning: oral pan-JAK inhibitor, 5-10 mg twice daily. Sequencing templates came from extracted RNA that was reverse transcribed into cDNA. Sequencing was performed with immunoSEQ multiplex PCR; in TCRdb, only in-frame clones are kept and a portion is missing. The profile shows over 150,000 clones, 60% of them singletons. The sample was CD4+ T cells sorted from blood, taken at week 4, from a patient treated with tofacitinib. Receptor source: a human donor with alopecia areata.

The sample holds a few counts of this clone. The V gene is TRBV5-1, the J gene TRBJ2-7; 7 bases align to TRBD1. This CDR3 has 14 amino acids. V gave up 2 bases and J gave up 7 bases; unmatched junction bases: 9. Per germline, CDR1 SGHRS and CDR2 YFSETQ. In nucleotides, the CDR3 is TGCGCCAGCAGCTTCTATACTACAGGGGTGGAGCAGTACTTC. Residues: CASSFYTTGVEQYF.

CDR3 region: CASRRDSGKNIQYF. CDR3 in DNA: TGTGCCAGCAGACGGGACTCGGGCAAAAACATTCAGTACTTC. This chain links TRBV2 with TRBJ2-4; D is perhaps TRBD2 (6 bases). V dropped 6 bases and J dropped 3 bases, with 12 bases sitting between them. CDR3 length equals 14 residues. Per germline, CDR1 SNHLY and CDR2 FYNNEI.

The chain employs TRBV29-1 and TRBJ1-1; 9 bases are shared with TRBD1. V lost 7 bases, J lost 6 bases, and 6 bases stayed unmatched. Germline V CDR1 and CDR2: SQVTM, ANQGSEA. The length of the CDR3 is 12 residues. The CDR3 is CSATGGDPEAFF. DNA of the CDR3: TGCAGCGCTACAGGGGGCGATCCTGAAGCTTTCTTT.

The chain couples TRBV10-3 to TRBJ2-6; 8 positions match TRBD1. The CDR3 covers 15 residues. In germline, CDR1 is ENHRY, CDR2 SYGVKD. V trimming: 6 bases; J trimming: 2 bases; junction bases outside the gene matches: 3. The CDR3 loop reads CAIRTGEAGANVLTF. Written as DNA, the CDR3 is TGTGCCATCAGGACAGGGGAAGCTGGGGCCAACGTCCTGACTTTC.

J is TRBJ1-1 and V is TRBV29-1; D is undetermined. Germline CDR1 and CDR2: SQVTM and ANQGSEA. Trimming stripped 0 bases from V and 1 base from J, with 6 bases between. The CDR3 runs 13 residues. The CDR3 region is CSVEDSQNTEAFF. DNA for the CDR3: TGCAGCGTTGAAGACAGCCAGAACACTGAAGCTTTCTTT. Supplemented by reference TRBV29-1 and TRBJ1-1, the full variable domain reads SAVISQKPSRDICQRGTSLTIQCQVDSQVTMMFWYRQQPGQSLTLIATANQGSEATYESGFVIDKFPISRPNLTFSTLTVSNMSPEDSSIYLCSVEDSQNTEAFFGQGTRLTVV.

This clone has only a few counts. V usage is TRBV7-9 and J usage is TRBJ2-7; 9 nucleotides agree with TRBD1. Germline assignment: CDR1 SEHNR and CDR2 FQNEAQ (reference sequence). The V gene end was trimmed by 5 bases and the J gene end by 5 bases; junction bases not matched to a gene: 10. CDR3 size: 15 residues. CDR3 nucleotide sequence: TGTGCCAGCAGCCTACCCGGGACAGGGCTCAACGAGCAGTACTTC. Protein sequence: CASSLPGTGLNEQYF. The variable domain in full, with the rest retrieved from reference TRBV7-9 and TRBJ2-7, is DTGVSQNPRHKITKRGQNVTFRCDPISEHNRLYWYRQTLGQGPEFLTYFQNEAQLEKSRLLSDRFSAERPKGSFSTLEIQRTEQGDSAMYLCASSLPGTGLNEQYFGPGTRLTVT.

This clone came up once. The gene calls are TRBV28 and TRBJ2-5; tentative D call: TRBD2 (6 bases). CDR3 length: 17 amino acids. V was clipped by 3 bases and J by 5 bases, with 22 bases between them. The germline CDR1 and CDR2 sequences are MDHEN and SYDVKM. The CDR3 DNA reads TGTGCCAGCAGTTTTACCCACTCAGGACAACGGGGGGAGACCCAGTACTTC. Its translation is CASSFTHSGQRGETQYF. The full variable domain, completed using reference TRBV28 and TRBJ2-5, is DVKVTQSSRYLVKRTGEKVFLECVQDMDHENMFWYRQDPGLGLRLIYFSYDVKMKEKGDIPEGYSVSREKKERFSLILESASTNQTSMYLCASSFTHSGQRGETQYFGPGTRLLVL.

This clone was detected a few times. The chain joins TRBV29-1 to TRBJ2-5; the D is unclear. Trimming took 4 bases from V and 2 from J, leaving 11 bases between them. The germline gives CDR1 SQVTM, CDR2 ANQGSEA. The CDR3 spans 13 residues. CDR3 loop: CSVGVSTQETQYF. The CDR3 region has the DNA TGCAGCGTTGGGGTCAGTACTCAAGAGACCCAGTACTTC.

The chain has TRBV7-2 and TRBJ2-5; 8 bases match TRBD1. The CDR3 length is 15 residues. The ends lost 5 bases at V and 4 bases at J; junction bases unmatched: 9. Germline CDR1 SGHTA, CDR2 FQGNSA. Written as DNA, the CDR3 is TGTGCCAGCAGCCTTGGACAGGGAGTTCCAGAGACCCAGTACTTC. It codes for CASSLGQGVPETQYF.

This clone was picked up a small number of times. The chain carries TRBV7-2 and TRBJ1-1, with 10 positions matching TRBD1. The germline V gene encodes CDR1 SGHTA and CDR2 FQGNSA. The CDR3 extends over 18 amino acids. The trim removed 2 bases at V and 0 bases at J, leaving 9 bases unmatched. CDR3 nucleotides: TGTGCCAGCAGCTTAATTGGACAGGGGGTAGGAGTGAACACTGAAGCTTTCTTT. This gives the protein CASSLIGQGVGVNTEAFF.

DNA for the CDR3: TGTGCCAGCAGCTCGGGACGGATTGCCTACGAGCAGTACTTC. Translating it yields CASSSGRIAYEQYF. The chain employs TRBV7-2 and TRBJ2-7; possibly TRBD1 or TRBD2 for D (5 bases each). The CDR3 extends over 14 amino acids. Germline V gene lookup returns CDR1 SGHTA and CDR2 FQGNSA. V lost 4 bases to trimming and J lost 2 bases, with 12 bases between them.

CDR3: CSVSGLSTDTQYF. In nucleotides, the CDR3 is TGCAGCGTCTCAGGGTTGAGCACAGATACGCAGTATTTT. V and J are TRBV29-1 and TRBJ2-3; D perhaps matches TRBD1 (5 bases). Germline CDR1 SQVTM, CDR2 ANQGSEA. This CDR3 has 13 amino acids. V lost 6 bases, J lost 0 bases, and 10 bases lay in between.

J is TRBJ2-5 and V is TRBV11-1; 8 nucleotides align to TRBD1. CDR3 length: 12 residues. Germline values: CDR1 SGHAT, CDR2 FQDESV (reference sequence). J was trimmed by 12 bases and V by 3 bases; bases with no gene match: 6. The CDR3 loop is CASSLFRDRKYF. DNA for the CDR3: TGTGCCAGCAGCTTGTTCCGGGACAGGAAGTACTTC.